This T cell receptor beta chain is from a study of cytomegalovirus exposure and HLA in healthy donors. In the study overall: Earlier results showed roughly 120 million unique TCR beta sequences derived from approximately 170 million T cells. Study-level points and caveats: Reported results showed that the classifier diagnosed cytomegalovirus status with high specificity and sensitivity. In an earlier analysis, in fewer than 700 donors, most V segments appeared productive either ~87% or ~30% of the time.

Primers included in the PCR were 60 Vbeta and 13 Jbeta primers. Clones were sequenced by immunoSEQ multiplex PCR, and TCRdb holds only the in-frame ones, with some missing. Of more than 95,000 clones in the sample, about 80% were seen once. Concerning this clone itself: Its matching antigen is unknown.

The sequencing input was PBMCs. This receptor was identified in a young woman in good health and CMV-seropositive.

DNA of the CDR3: TGCGCCAGCAGCCAAGAAGGCGGGGCTAGCTCCTACGAGCAGTACTTC. It specifies CASSQEGGASSYEQYF. The chain couples TRBV4-1 to TRBJ2-5; D is possibly TRBD2 (6 bases). The J call is uncertain, as TRBJ2-7 better fits the DNA end. The length of the CDR3 is 16 residues. Germline V gene sequence: CDR1 MGHRA, CDR2 YSYEKL.